This TCR beta chain was observed in a study of technical replicates of blood from a handful of donors. This CDR3 contains 17 residues. Germline trimming cut 2 bases from V and 4 bases from J; bases unmatched to any gene: 11. The germline V gene encodes CDR1 PRHDT and CDR2 FYEKMQ (reference sequence). TCRdb's table, derived via immunoSEQ multiplex PCR, lists solely in-frame clones and lacks some. Among under 85,000 clones listed, less than 98% were seen once. The sequencing input was T cells isolated from PBMCs. This chain joins TRBV13 and TRBJ2-5; 9 bases are a match to TRBD2. This receptor was identified in a human donor in good health. CDR3 in amino acids: CASSLMAPSGAPETQYF. Written as DNA, the CDR3 is TGTGCCAGCAGCTTAATGGCTCCTAGCGGGGCCCCAGAGACCCAGTACTTC.